A selection of T cell receptor beta chains follows, all from one sample in a study of OX40 agonist ivuxolimab in advanced cancers. TCRdb's table, derived via immunoSEQ multiplex PCR, lists solely in-frame clones and lacks some. The data contain around 70,000 clones, around 81% of them singletons. The sample was CD4+ or CD8+ T cells sorted from blood, taken in a trial of the OX40 agonist ivuxolimab. These receptors were taken from an adult with an advanced solid tumor such as melanoma, head and neck, liver or kidney cancer. Both conserved end residues are part of each CDR3. The order of the fields is clone size, V gene, J gene, D gene, CDR3 protein. D genes are given only for firm matches. Where a row states a size, it is once, few, many or the class of an expanded clone; other rows omit it.

clone_size: .
v_call: TRBV7-3
j_call: TRBJ2-3
d_call: TRBD1
cdr3_aa: CASSLVGTGSTDTQYF

clone_size: .
v_call: TRBV11-2
j_call: TRBJ1-1
d_call: TRBD1
cdr3_aa: CASSLERQGNPFF

clone_size: .
v_call: TRBV4-2
j_call: TRBJ1-2
d_call: .
cdr3_aa: CASSQVSSHHGYTF

clone_size: .
v_call: TRBV7-9
j_call: TRBJ2-1
d_call: .
cdr3_aa: CASSPRQNPNYNEQFF

clone_size: .
v_call: TRBV6-6
j_call: TRBJ2-3
d_call: .
cdr3_aa: CASSPPSGTDTQYF

clone_size: few
v_call: TRBV5-1
j_call: TRBJ1-4
d_call: .
cdr3_aa: CASTTLPATNEKLFF

clone_size: .
v_call: TRBV2
j_call: TRBJ1-2
d_call: .
cdr3_aa: CASSVSYGYTF

clone_size: .
v_call: TRBV10-3
j_call: TRBJ1-5
d_call: .
cdr3_aa: CAISESISSSGQPQHF

clone_size: .
v_call: TRBV5-6
j_call: TRBJ1-2
d_call: .
cdr3_aa: CASSLVGGDIPYGYTF

clone_size: once
v_call: TRBV29-1
j_call: TRBJ2-7
d_call: .
cdr3_aa: CSVGGIGSYEQYF

clone_size: .
v_call: TRBV30
j_call: TRBJ2-3
d_call: TRBD1
cdr3_aa: CAWKRGLSTDTQYF

clone_size: .
v_call: TRBV19
j_call: TRBJ1-2
d_call: TRBD1
cdr3_aa: CASSTNRDRGNYGYTF

clone_size: .
v_call: TRBV9
j_call: TRBJ2-5
d_call: .
cdr3_aa: CASSPRRGIQETQYF

clone_size: .
v_call: TRBV11-2
j_call: TRBJ2-7
d_call: TRBD2
cdr3_aa: CASSLYLAGENEQYF

clone_size: .
v_call: TRBV6-4
j_call: TRBJ2-1
d_call: TRBD1
cdr3_aa: CASSDKGAKDNEQFF

clone_size: once
v_call: TRBV2
j_call: TRBJ2-3
d_call: .
cdr3_aa: CASSGRTDTQYF

clone_size: .
v_call: TRBV10-3
j_call: TRBJ2-6
d_call: .
cdr3_aa: CAISGQGRGANVLTF

clone_size: .
v_call: TRBV7-9
j_call: TRBJ1-1
d_call: .
cdr3_aa: CASSPRAGNTEAFF

clone_size: .
v_call: TRBV7-2
j_call: TRBJ2-3
d_call: .
cdr3_aa: CASNSMVGAGTDTQYF

clone_size: .
v_call: TRBV9
j_call: TRBJ2-1
d_call: .
cdr3_aa: CASSLSSRGYNEQFF

clone_size: .
v_call: TRBV9
j_call: TRBJ1-2
d_call: .
cdr3_aa: CASRTPPYYGYTF

clone_size: .
v_call: TRBV6-5
j_call: TRBJ2-7
d_call: TRBD2
cdr3_aa: CASSYASGSSSYEQYF

clone_size: .
v_call: TRBV7-3
j_call: TRBJ1-1
d_call: .
cdr3_aa: CASSTQENTEAFF

clone_size: .
v_call: TRBV7-9
j_call: TRBJ1-1
d_call: .
cdr3_aa: CASSLMNTEAFF

clone_size: .
v_call: TRBV5-4
j_call: TRBJ2-2
d_call: .
cdr3_aa: CASSRGQGLNTGELFF

clone_size: .
v_call: TRBV5-6
j_call: TRBJ2-2
d_call: TRBD2
cdr3_aa: CASTGTRNGELFF

clone_size: .
v_call: TRBV27
j_call: TRBJ1-6
d_call: .
cdr3_aa: CASRGQNSPLHF

clone_size: .
v_call: TRBV5-6
j_call: TRBJ1-2
d_call: .
cdr3_aa: CASTPGGNSYGYTF

clone_size: .
v_call: TRBV5-1
j_call: TRBJ1-1
d_call: TRBD1
cdr3_aa: CASSLGTGGRVTEAFF

clone_size: .
v_call: TRBV27
j_call: TRBJ1-2
d_call: TRBD1
cdr3_aa: CASSSGQGARGYTF

clone_size: .
v_call: TRBV4-1
j_call: TRBJ2-3
d_call: TRBD1
cdr3_aa: CASSPQARGPGTDTQYF

clone_size: .
v_call: TRBV19
j_call: TRBJ1-5
d_call: TRBD1
cdr3_aa: CASQGQRSNQPQHF

clone_size: .
v_call: TRBV28
j_call: TRBJ1-2
d_call: TRBD1
cdr3_aa: CASSSGQGVNYGYTF

clone_size: .
v_call: TRBV28
j_call: TRBJ1-4
d_call: .
cdr3_aa: CASSFTGSPWEKLFF

clone_size: .
v_call: TRBV18
j_call: TRBJ2-1
d_call: .
cdr3_aa: CASSPRGEYNEQFF

clone_size: .
v_call: TRBV5-4
j_call: TRBJ2-6
d_call: TRBD2
cdr3_aa: CASSSAAGGPPGANVLTF

clone_size: .
v_call: TRBV5-1
j_call: TRBJ1-2
d_call: .
cdr3_aa: CASSRGEGGINYGYTF

clone_size: .
v_call: TRBV11-2
j_call: TRBJ1-2
d_call: TRBD1
cdr3_aa: CASSLETGGLNYGYTF

clone_size: few
v_call: TRBV29-1
j_call: TRBJ1-1
d_call: .
cdr3_aa: CSVEEAVGTEAFF

clone_size: .
v_call: TRBV6-5
j_call: TRBJ2-5
d_call: .
cdr3_aa: CASSYQGPGETQYF

clone_size: .
v_call: TRBV5-4
j_call: TRBJ1-1
d_call: .
cdr3_aa: CASSQDANTEAFF

clone_size: .
v_call: TRBV5-1
j_call: TRBJ1-2
d_call: .
cdr3_aa: CASSFGDNGYTF

clone_size: .
v_call: TRBV7-9
j_call: TRBJ1-1
d_call: .
cdr3_aa: CASTPFSGVEAFF

clone_size: .
v_call: TRBV5-3
j_call: TRBJ2-3
d_call: .
cdr3_aa: CARSPRQSGTDTQYF

clone_size: .
v_call: TRBV4-1
j_call: TRBJ1-5
d_call: .
cdr3_aa: CASSHDQAGMGSNQPQHF